One sample yielded the 9 T cell receptor beta chains listed below, sequenced in a study of blood T cell repertoires in COVID-19. The assay was immunoSEQ multiplex PCR, and TCRdb's table has in-frame clones only and misses some. The sample has over 200,000 clones, approximately 86% seen once. Sequencing input: PBMCs or T cells enriched from blood (not recorded which). Receptor source: a man aged 18 to 35 with acute COVID-19.

The gene calls are TRBV4-2 and TRBJ2-7; D gene unclear. V was pared by 0 bases and J by 4 bases, with 16 bases between. The CDR3 loop spans 16 amino acids. Germline V gene lookup returns CDR1 LGHNA and CDR2 YNFKEQ. The CDR3 nucleotides are TGTGCCAGCAGCCAAGATCATAACAGAATCTTATACGAGCAGTACTTC. This gives the protein CASSQDHNRILYEQYF.

This chain links TRBV5-1 with TRBJ2-7, with 7 positions matching TRBD2. CDR3 length: 14 amino acids. After removal of 0 bases from V and 6 bases from J, the junction contained 6 bases not matched to a gene. In germline, CDR1 is SGHRS, CDR2 YFSETQ. CDR3 loop: CASSLEHPGGEQYF. The DNA of the CDR3 is TGCGCCAGCAGCTTGGAGCACCCGGGGGGCGAGCAGTACTTC. Variable domain in full (rest from reference TRBV5-1 and TRBJ2-7): KAGVTQTPRYLIKTRGQQVTLSCSPISGHRSVSWYQQTPGQGLQFLFEYFSETQRNKGNFPGRFSGRQFSNSRSEMNVSTLELGDSALYLCASSLEHPGGEQYFGPGTRLTVT.

The rearrangement links TRBV19 to TRBJ1-4; 7 positions match TRBD1. This CDR3 region has 14 residues. After removal of 7 bases from V and 8 bases from J, the junction contained 10 bases not matched to a gene. Germline values: CDR1 LNHDA, CDR2 SQIVND (reference sequence). The CDR3 spells CASTRDSGGEKLFF. The CDR3 nucleotides are TGTGCCAGTACCCGGGACAGCGGAGGAGAAAAACTGTTTTTT.

This chain uses TRBV18 with TRBJ2-2; 15 bases are shared with TRBD2. Germline loops: CDR1 KGHSH, CDR2 LQKENI. There are 20 residues in the CDR3. The junction had 9 bases not matched to a gene; V was cut back by 0 bases and J by 4 bases. CDR3 in DNA: TGTGCCAGCTCACCACCGGGACTAGCGGGAGGAGGGAGCCCCACCGGGGAGCTGTTTTTT. This encodes CASSPPGLAGGGSPTGELFF.

This chain joins TRBV7-6 and TRBJ1-1; no firm D call. Germline V gives CDR1 SGHVS, CDR2 FNYEAQ. Trimming stripped 4 bases from V and 5 bases from J, with 14 bases between. The CDR3 contains 14 residues. Here the CDR3 reads CASSYSSRSTEAFF. The DNA for the CDR3 is TGTGCCAGCAGCTACAGCAGTAGAAGTACTGAAGCTTTCTTT. The variable domain in full, with the rest retrieved from reference TRBV7-6 and TRBJ1-1, is GAGVSQSPRYKVTKRGQDVALRCDPISGHVSLYWYRQALGQGPEFLTYFNYEAQQDKSGLPNDRFSAERPEGSISTLTIQRTEQRDSAMYRCASSYSSRSTEAFFGQGTRLTVV.

The genes are TRBV14 and TRBJ1-1, with 8 bases aligning to TRBD1. Trimming at V came to 1 base and at J to 0 bases, leaving 10 bases not matched to a gene. This CDR3 is 18 amino acids long. Per germline, CDR1 SGHDN and CDR2 FVKESK. The CDR3 protein is CASSQVNGQGGMNTEAFF. The CDR3 nucleotides read TGTGCCAGCAGCCAAGTAAATGGACAGGGTGGAATGAACACTGAAGCTTTCTTT.

V is TRBV4-1 and J is TRBJ1-6, with 10 bases aligning to TRBD1. The trim removed 0 bases at V and 11 bases at J, leaving 4 bases unmatched. The CDR3 has 15 residues. From germline, CDR1 is MGHRA and CDR2 YSYEKL. CDR3: CASSQDDRGQTPLHF. CDR3 nucleotide sequence: TGCGCCAGCAGCCAAGATGACAGGGGGCAAACACCCCTCCACTTT.

This sequence joins TRBV29-1 and TRBJ2-2, with 7 positions matching TRBD1. Germline CDR1 is SQVTM and CDR2 is ANQGSEA. The CDR3 loop spans 15 amino acids. Trimming at V came to 2 bases and at J to 0 bases, leaving 3 bases not matched to a gene. In DNA, the CDR3 is TGCAGCGTTGAATCCGGGACAGCGAACACCGGGGAGCTGTTTTTT. This sequence encodes CSVESGTANTGELFF.

The chain uses TRBV5-6 and TRBJ2-3; 9 bases line up with TRBD1. This CDR3 spans 14 amino acids. The V and J ends lost 3 bases and 6 bases, in that order; junction bases with no gene match: 5. Germline CDR1 and CDR2: SGHDT and YYEEEE. The CDR3 bases are TGTGCCAGCAGCTGGGGACAGGGCGCCGATACGCAGTATTTT. This encodes CASSWGQGADTQYF.